These T cell receptor beta chains were read from a single sample in a study of T cell repertoires in cytomegalovirus infection. Each CDR3 protein is one row after TCRdb ran MiXCR on the reads. The sample carries more than 150,000 distinct CDR3 sequences, 15% to 20% recorded once. Sequencing was done on a sample of PBMCs. The receptor source for this set is a human donor in good health (CMV status not recorded). Some clones in this sample may be carry-over from other donors' samples. Both conserved end residues are part of each CDR3. A D gene is named only where the DNA matches it firmly. Only some rows state a clone size, as once, few, many or a class for expanded clones.

d_call,v_call,j_call,clone_size,cdr3_nt,cdr3_aa
TRBD2,TRBV12-3/TRBV12-4,TRBJ2-5,.,TGTGCCAGCAGTCCCGGGACTAGCGGGAGCAAGACCCAGTACTTC,CASSPGTSGSKTQYF
.,TRBV29-1,TRBJ2-7,.,TGCAGCGGCAGGACGGACGCCTACGAGCAGTACTTC,CSGRTDAYEQYF
.,TRBV7-2,TRBJ2-5,many,TGTGCCAGCAGCCGCAGGGTTGGGGAGACCCAGTACTTC,CASSRRVGETQYF
TRBD1,TRBV10-3,TRBJ2-5,.,TGTGCCATCAGTACCGGGACAGGGGAAGAGACCCAGTACTTC,CAISTGTGEETQYF
TRBD1,TRBV7-3,TRBJ1-4,few,TGTGCCAGCAGCCCTGGACAGGGGGCGAAGGAAAAACTGTTTTTT,CASSPGQGAKEKLFF
TRBD1,TRBV7-9,TRBJ1-2,many,TGTGCCAGCAGCGGACAGCGGGACAGGGACTACTATGGCTACACCTTC,CASSGQRDRDYYGYTF
TRBD1,TRBV7-8,TRBJ1-4,.,TGTGCCAGCAGCGTTCGGGGGAGGGGGCGGCATGAAAAACTGTTTTTT,CASSVRGRGRHEKLFF
.,TRBV29-1,TRBJ2-3,few,TGCAGCGGTAGGGACGCTTATTATGCAGATACGCAGTATTTT,CSGRDAYYADTQYF
TRBD2,TRBV7-8,TRBJ2-5,.,TGTGCCACCGGACTAGCGGGATCGGAGACCCAGTACTTC,CATGLAGSETQYF
.,TRBV6-5,TRBJ1-5,few,TGTGCCAGCAGTTACCGACAGACGACAGGTCAGCCCCAGCATTTT,CASSYRQTTGQPQHF